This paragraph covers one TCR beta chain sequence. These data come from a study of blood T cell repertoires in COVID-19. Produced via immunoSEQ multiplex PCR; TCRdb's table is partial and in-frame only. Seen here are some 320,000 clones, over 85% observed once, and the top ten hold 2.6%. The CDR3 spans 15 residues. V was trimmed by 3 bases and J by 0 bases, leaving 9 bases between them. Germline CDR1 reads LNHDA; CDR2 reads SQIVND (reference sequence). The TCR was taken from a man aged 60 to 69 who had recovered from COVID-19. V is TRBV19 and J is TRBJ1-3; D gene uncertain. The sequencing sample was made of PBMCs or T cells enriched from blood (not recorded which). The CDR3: CASSIGPGSGNTIYF. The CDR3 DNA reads TGTGCCAGTAGTATCGGCCCGGGCTCTGGAAACACCATATATTTT.